One and the same sample provided the 25 T cell receptor beta chains below, sequenced in a study of identical twins. TCRdb recomputed calls from the 5' RACE reads with MiXCR, one row per CDR3 protein. The sample has approximately 500,000 distinct CDR3 sequences; roughly 24% are singletons. The same sample was also studied in work on T cells expressing NK-cell markers.

Sequenced material: CD4+ T cells sorted from blood. The origin of the receptors is a woman younger than 30 in good health.

This clonotype was observed at least ten times. The V call is TRBV12-3 or TRBV12-4, the J call TRBJ2-7, with D maybe TRBD2 (5 bases). The CDR3 consists of 14 residues. Trimming took off 0 bases at V and 0 bases at J, with 6 bases between the two ends. The CDR3 region has the DNA TGTGCCAGCAGTTTAGCGCGGGTCTCCTACGAGCAGTACTTC. This gives the protein CASSLARVSYEQYF.

The sample holds a few counts of this clonotype. This rearrangement joins TRBV11-2 to TRBJ2-7; the D is unclear. The CDR3 loop spans 14 amino acids. Trimming shortened V by 3 bases and J by 5 bases, and 14 bases separated the two germline ends. The V gene's germline CDR1 is SGHAT and CDR2 FQNNGV. Here the CDR3 DNA reads TGTGCCAGCAGCTTGGGCGACCCCGTGGACGAGCAGTACTTC. It yields the protein CASSLGDPVDEQYF. Together with reference TRBV11-2 and TRBJ2-7, the CDR3 gives the full variable domain: EAGVAQSPRYKIIEKRQSVAFWCNPISGHATLYWYQQILGQGPKLLIQFQNNGVVDDSQLPKDRFSAERLKGVDSTLKIQPAKLEDSAVYLCASSLGDPVDEQYFGPGTRLTVT.

This clonotype has just a few counts. The chain combines TRBV7-9 with TRBJ1-4, with TRBD1 as a possible D gene (5 bases). Trimming removed 3 bases at V and 7 bases at J, with 18 bases between. The CDR3 loop spans 16 amino acids. Germline V CDR1 and CDR2: SEHNR, FQNEAQ (reference sequence). The chain's CDR3 is CASSFPRIGEGEKLFF. The CDR3 bases are TGTGCCAGCAGCTTCCCGAGAATAGGGGAGGGTGAAAAACTGTTTTTT.

This clonotype showed up just a few times. This rearrangement joins TRBV7-3 to TRBJ2-1, with a tentative D call TRBD2 (6 bases). CDR1 and CDR2 from the germline V gene are SGHTA and FQGTGA. This CDR3 is 14 amino acids long. V lost 4 bases and J 10 bases, leaving 17 bases between the germline ends. CDR3 residues: CASSSLRGYGEQFF. CDR3 coding DNA: TGTGCCAGCAGCTCCCTTCGGGGGTATGGCGAGCAGTTCTTC.

The chain links TRBV7-3 to TRBJ2-5, with 9 bases aligning to TRBD2. With 6 bases clipped from V and 2 bases from J, the junction kept 7 bases outside the gene matches. This CDR3 comprises 15 residues. The germline V gene has CDR1 SGHTA and CDR2 FQGTGA. The CDR3 loop is CASRLAGLNQETQYF. The DNA for the CDR3 is TGTGCCAGCAGGCTAGCGGGACTGAATCAAGAGACCCAGTACTTC.

The chain couples TRBV6-2 or TRBV6-3 to TRBJ2-1; 13 nucleotides line up with TRBD2. The CDR3 runs 14 residues. J was trimmed by 10 bases and V by 2 bases; bases with no gene match: 2. The germline V gene encodes CDR1 MNHEY and CDR2 SVGEGT. CDR3 sequence (DNA): TGTGCCAGCAGTTACCCGGGACTAGCGGGAGAGCAGTTCTTC. It codes for CASSYPGLAGEQFF.

There are a few counts of this clonotype. The chain carries TRBV20-1 and TRBJ2-1; D is unresolved. The length of the CDR3 is 12 residues. Per the germline V gene, CDR1 is DFQATT and CDR2 is SNEGSKA (reference sequence). V was pared by 5 bases and J by 8 bases, with 13 bases between. The CDR3 reads CSALRSVDEQFF. The CDR3 region has the DNA TGCAGTGCTCTGAGATCCGTTGATGAGCAGTTCTTC.

V is TRBV20-1 and J is TRBJ2-7, with a weak D call TRBD2 (5 bases). V lost 6 bases and J 3 bases, leaving 15 bases between the germline ends. The CDR3 loop spans 13 amino acids. Germline CDR1 is DFQATT and CDR2 is SNEGSKA (reference sequence). The CDR3 DNA reads TGCAGTGCCCCGGCGGTGGCGGGCTACGAGCAGTACTTC. Encoded protein: CSAPAVAGYEQYF.

Only a few counts were recorded for this clonotype. The chain combines TRBV7-2 with TRBJ2-7; 9 bases match TRBD1. The CDR3 extends over 16 amino acids. V lost 1 base to trimming and J lost 3 bases; unmatched junction nucleotides: 7. Germline CDR1 and CDR2: SGHTA and FQGNSA. The CDR3 region is CASSLGAGQGNYEQYF. The CDR3 region has the DNA TGTGCCAGCAGCTTAGGTGCGGGACAGGGAAACTACGAGCAGTACTTC. Drawing the rest from reference TRBV7-2 and TRBJ2-7, the complete variable domain is GAGVSQSPSNKVTEKGKDVELRCDPISGHTALYWYRQSLGQGLEFLIYFQGNSAPDKSGLPSDRFSAERTGGSVSTLTIQRTQQEDSAVYLCASSLGAGQGNYEQYFGPGTRLTVT.

V is TRBV20-1 and J is TRBJ2-7, with D perhaps matching TRBD2 (5 bases). With 5 bases removed from V and 3 bases from J, the gap between germline ends came to 11 bases. The CDR3 is 12 amino acids. Germline values: CDR1 DFQATT, CDR2 SNEGSKA (reference sequence). Here the CDR3 DNA reads TGCAGTGCTTCGGACTGGGGCTACGAGCAGTACTTC. This sequence encodes CSASDWGYEQYF.

The chain combines TRBV7-3 with TRBJ2-1; D may be TRBD2 (6 bases). Trimming left V 5 bases short and J 7 bases short, with 15 bases between. CDR3 size: 14 residues. Germline lookup yields CDR1 SGHTA and CDR2 FQGTGA. Here the CDR3 reads CASSEGLIVNEQFF. In DNA form, the CDR3 reads TGTGCCAGCAGCGAGGGACTGATTGTAAATGAGCAGTTCTTC.

This clonotype has more than one count but fewer than ten. V is TRBV9 and J is TRBJ2-3; D tentatively fits TRBD1 or TRBD2 (8 bases each). This CDR3 is built from 19 residues. Trimming took 3 bases from V and 0 from J, leaving 23 bases between them. The germline V gene encodes CDR1 SGDLS and CDR2 YYNGEE. For the CDR3, the DNA is TGTGCCAGCAGCGCCCGACAGGGGACTAGTTGGATTAGCACAGATACGCAGTATTTT. Translation gives CASSARQGTSWISTDTQYF.

This clonotype was counted only a few times. V gene TRBV2 combines with J gene TRBJ2-5; D call uncertain. Germline loops: CDR1 SNHLY, CDR2 FYNNEI. The CDR3 runs 14 residues. Trimming took 6 bases from V and 7 from J, leaving 18 bases between them. Here the CDR3 reads CASRPEPPKWTQYF. Here the CDR3 DNA reads TGTGCCAGCAGGCCCGAGCCCCCCAAGTGGACCCAGTACTTC.

This clonotype showed up just a few times. The rearrangement joins TRBV20-1 to TRBJ2-3; D may be TRBD1 (5 bases). Germline V gene lookup returns CDR1 DFQATT and CDR2 SNEGSKA (reference sequence). V dropped 4 bases and J dropped 4 bases, with 15 bases sitting between them. This CDR3 has 14 residues. The chain's CDR3 is CSATGGQTADTQYF. Here the CDR3 DNA reads TGCAGTGCTACAGGCGGCCAGACAGCAGATACGCAGTATTTT.

The chain couples TRBV2 to TRBJ2-1; weak D call: TRBD1 (6 bases). V shed 5 bases and J shed 2 bases, with 16 bases lying between them. Germline CDR1 SNHLY, CDR2 FYNNEI. This CDR3 spans 16 amino acids. The chain's CDR3 is CASSPVGTLTYNEQFF. CDR3 coding DNA: TGTGCCAGCAGTCCAGTCGGGACACTTACCTACAATGAGCAGTTCTTC.

This clonotype was seen only a few times. V usage is TRBV5-1 and J usage is TRBJ2-1, with 9 bases that match TRBD2. J gave up 7 bases and V 0 bases, and 8 bases lay outside the gene matches. This CDR3 is built from 16 residues. Germline CDR1 and CDR2: SGHRS and YFSETQ. The CDR3 region is CASSLERAGGLNEQFF. CDR3 in DNA: TGCGCCAGCAGCTTGGAACGGGCGGGAGGGCTTAATGAGCAGTTCTTC.

This clonotype has only one observation. The J gene is TRBJ1-3, the V gene TRBV29-1, with 9 bases aligning to TRBD1. The CDR3 consists of 14 residues. V dropped 3 bases and J dropped 1; count of bases not matched to a gene: 1. The germline gives CDR1 SQVTM, CDR2 ANQGSEA. The CDR3, as DNA: TGCAGCGTTGAGGGGACAGGGTCTGGAAACACCATATATTTT. It is translated as CSVEGTGSGNTIYF. Drawing the rest from reference TRBV29-1 and TRBJ1-3, the complete variable domain is SAVISQKPSRDICQRGTSLTIQCQVDSQVTMMFWYRQQPGQSLTLIATANQGSEATYESGFVIDKFPISRPNLTFSTLTVSNMSPEDSSIYLCSVEGTGSGNTIYFGEGSWLTVV.

In this sample, this clonotype turned up a few times. The rearrangement links TRBV12-3 or TRBV12-4 to TRBJ2-1; D is undetermined. Between the trimmed V and J ends, which lost 5 bases and 12 bases, there was a span of 11 bases. The CDR3 extends over 11 amino acids. CDR3 coding DNA: TGTGCCAGCAGTGGACGATACATGCAGTTCTTC. Amino acid sequence: CASSGRYMQFF.

This clonotype showed up many times. The rearrangement joins TRBV29-1 to TRBJ2-5; the D gene is possibly TRBD1 (6 bases). The CDR3 spans 14 residues. Trimming took 5 bases from V and 5 from J, leaving 18 bases between them. Germline lookup yields CDR1 SQVTM and CDR2 ANQGSEA. The CDR3 DNA reads as TGCAGCGTTACAGGGCAGACTCTCGGGGAGACCCAGTACTTC. Protein sequence: CSVTGQTLGETQYF. Full variable domain (remainder filled in from reference TRBV29-1 and TRBJ2-5): SAVISQKPSRDICQRGTSLTIQCQVDSQVTMMFWYRQQPGQSLTLIATANQGSEATYESGFVIDKFPISRPNLTFSTLTVSNMSPEDSSIYLCSVTGQTLGETQYFGPGTRLLVL.

The chain uses TRBV12-3 or TRBV12-4 and TRBJ2-1; 11 positions match TRBD2. V lost 5 bases and J lost 6; bases outside the gene matches: 6. The CDR3 has 15 residues. The CDR3 DNA reads as TGTGCCAGCAGTATGACTAGCGGGATAGTCAATGAGCAGTTCTTC. The encoded protein is CASSMTSGIVNEQFF.

Only a few counts were recorded for this clonotype. The chain combines TRBV7-2 with TRBJ2-5; 7 bases are shared with TRBD1. CDR1 is SGHTA, CDR2 FQGNSA, per germline. Trimming took 4 bases from V and 4 from J; bases not matched to a gene: 9. The CDR3 length is 15 residues. Here the CDR3 reads CASSSTGTVRETQYF. The CDR3 bases are TGTGCCAGCAGCTCCACCGGGACAGTGAGAGAGACCCAGTACTTC.

This clonotype turned up a few times. The chain has TRBV25-1 and TRBJ2-7; 7 bases fit TRBD1. The CDR3 runs 16 residues. V was pared by 1 base and J by 4 bases, with 10 bases of the junction left unmatched. Germline V lookup: CDR1 MGHDK, CDR2 SYGVNS. Here the CDR3 DNA reads TGTGCCAGCAGTGAATCATGGGGACAGAAAATGTACGAGCAGTACTTC. Amino acid sequence: CASSESWGQKMYEQYF.

The genes are TRBV6-1 and TRBJ2-3; D may be TRBD1 (5 bases). V lost 5 bases to trimming and J lost 4 bases, with 13 bases between them. The CDR3 loop spans 14 amino acids. CDR1 is MNHNS and CDR2 is SASEGT in the germline V gene. The CDR3 loop reads CASSTQTASDTQYF. The CDR3 DNA reads as TGTGCCAGCAGTACCCAGACAGCTTCAGATACGCAGTATTTT.

This sequence joins TRBV4-3 and TRBJ2-7; D unclear. Germline CDR1 is LGHNA and CDR2 is YSLEER. The CDR3 has 13 residues. V lost 0 bases and J 3 bases, leaving 6 bases between the germline ends. The CDR3 here is CASSQETDYEQYF. Here the CDR3 DNA reads TGCGCCAGCAGCCAAGAGACGGACTACGAGCAGTACTTC.

This rearrangement joins TRBV20-1 to TRBJ2-5, with no clear D. V lost 6 bases and J lost 7, with 24 bases in between. Per germline, CDR1 DFQATT and CDR2 SNEGSKA (reference sequence). This CDR3 spans 15 amino acids. DNA for the CDR3: TGCAGTGCGCCCGACTTTGGTAGCCCGATGGGGACCCAGTACTTC. Encoded protein: CSAPDFGSPMGTQYF.